The source of this T cell receptor (beta chain) is a study of shared clonotypes between healthy human individuals. Germline CDR1 reads WNHNN; CDR2 reads SYGVQD (reference sequence). The CDR3 sequence is 19 residues long. The V and J ends lost 7 bases and 0 bases, in that order; junction bases with no gene match: 18. TCRdb's table, derived via immunoSEQ multiplex PCR, lists solely in-frame clones and lacks some. This table holds about 1 million clones, around 76% found once. Investigators divided CD4+ cells into CD45RA+ naive and CD45RA-negative memory subsets. The origin of this receptor is a man aged 18-30 years in good health. This chain links TRBV10-1 with TRBJ1-3; 7 nucleotides align to TRBD1. Sequenced material: memory CD4+ T cells sorted from blood. Subset denoted: CD45RA-negative fraction. The CDR3 protein is CASKHKGAGQTLSGNTIYF. Written as DNA, the CDR3 is TGCGCCAGCAAACATAAGGGCGCGGGACAGACTCTCTCTGGAAACACCATATATTTT.